What follows are 29 T cell receptor beta chains derived from one specimen sequenced in a study of blood T cell repertoires in COVID-19. Measured with immunoSEQ multiplex PCR; TCRdb has only the in-frame clones, and not every one. The sample has more than 250,000 clones, 70% to 90% seen once. Material: peripheral blood. Every receptor here comes from a human donor in a cohort sampled during active COVID-19.

The chain carries TRBV27 and TRBJ1-1; tentative D call: TRBD1 (6 bases). Trimming removed 6 bases from V and 1 base from J, with 18 bases in between. This CDR3 region has 16 residues. Per the germline V gene, CDR1 is MNHEY and CDR2 is SMNVEV (reference sequence). CDR3 in DNA: TGTGCCAGCAGGGTTCGGTGGGGACAAAAGAACACTGAAGCTTTCTTT. Its protein is CASRVRWGQKNTEAFF.

The chain carries TRBV28 and TRBJ1-1; 7 nucleotides match TRBD1. The CDR3 is made up of 15 amino acids. Trimming at V came to 5 bases and at J to 4 bases, leaving 10 bases not matched to a gene. Per the germline V gene, CDR1 is MDHEN and CDR2 is SYDVKM. CDR3 in DNA: TGTGCCAGCAGTCCCCCGACAGGGTATGGCACTGAAGCTTTCTTT. Its translation is CASSPPTGYGTEAFF.

This clone turned up a few times. The CDR3 bases are TGCGCCAGCAGCGATAGCGGGGGGGCCTACAATGAGCAGTTCTTC. Its protein product is CASSDSGGAYNEQFF. The chain uses TRBV5-1 and TRBJ2-1; 11 positions match TRBD2. From germline, CDR1 is SGHRS and CDR2 YFSETQ. This CDR3 region has 15 residues. V was pared by 4 bases and J by 2 bases, with 2 bases of the junction left unmatched.

This chain uses TRBV4-3 with TRBJ1-2; no firm D call. Trimming stripped 0 bases from V and 4 bases from J, with 12 bases between. The germline V gene encodes CDR1 LGHNA and CDR2 YSLEER. This CDR3 has 15 amino acids. The CDR3 is CASSQDQVTFYGYTF. As DNA, the CDR3 is TGCGCCAGCAGCCAAGATCAGGTCACCTTCTATGGCTACACCTTC.

The gene calls are TRBV11-2 and TRBJ2-7; D gene uncertain. Germline V gene sequence: CDR1 SGHAT, CDR2 FQNNGV. V was trimmed by 7 bases and J by 3 bases, leaving 16 bases between them. This CDR3 contains 14 residues. CDR3 in amino acids: CASTHPRRGYEQYF. The CDR3 DNA reads TGTGCCAGCACCCACCCCCGGCGCGGCTACGAGCAGTACTTC. Using reference TRBV11-2 and TRBJ2-7 for the parts outside the CDR3, the full variable domain is EAGVAQSPRYKIIEKRQSVAFWCNPISGHATLYWYQQILGQGPKLLIQFQNNGVVDDSQLPKDRFSAERLKGVDSTLKIQPAKLEDSAVYLCASTHPRRGYEQYFGPGTRLTVT.

J is TRBJ2-1 and V is TRBV6-2 or TRBV6-3; 9 bases agree with TRBD2. This CDR3 has 15 residues. Germline V gene lookup returns CDR1 MNHEY and CDR2 SVGEGT. V dropped 5 bases and J dropped 10; count of bases not matched to a gene: 12. The DNA of the CDR3 is TGTGCCAGCAGTACCCGTACTAGCGGGTTGTGGGAGCAGTTCTTC. The encoded protein is CASSTRTSGLWEQFF.

The rearrangement links TRBV19 to TRBJ2-7; D might be TRBD2 (5 bases). CDR1 is LNHDA and CDR2 is SQIVND in the germline V gene (reference sequence). Between the trimmed V and J ends, which lost 6 bases and 2 bases, there was a span of 11 bases. This CDR3 spans 13 amino acids. CDR3 DNA sequence: TGTGCCAGTAGCGGACTGCGTACCTACGAGCAGTACTTC. Protein sequence: CASSGLRTYEQYF.

The chain carries TRBV7-2 and TRBJ2-7; weak D call: TRBD2 (5 bases). Germline CDR1 SGHTA, CDR2 FQGNSA. The length of the CDR3 is 13 residues. The V and J ends lost 4 bases and 5 bases respectively, with 12 bases between them. This CDR3 is CASSSGWRDEQYF. CDR3 in DNA: TGTGCCAGCAGCTCGGGGTGGCGCGACGAGCAGTACTTC.

The chain's CDR3 is CASSASGRYEQYF. As DNA, the CDR3 is TGTGCCAGTAGTGCCTCCGGGAGGTACGAGCAGTACTTC. The rearrangement links TRBV19 to TRBJ2-7; 7 bases fit TRBD2. V lost 5 bases and J lost 4; bases outside the gene matches: 5. Germline V gene sequence: CDR1 LNHDA, CDR2 SQIVND (reference sequence). The CDR3 totals 13 residues.

J is TRBJ1-3 and V is TRBV30, with D possibly matching TRBD1 (5 bases). Germline assignment: CDR1 GTSNPN and CDR2 SVGIG (reference sequence). The CDR3 is 14 residues long. V was pared by 1 base and J by 1 base, with 8 bases between. The CDR3 nucleotides are TGTGCCTGGAGTGACAGGCTGTCTGGAAACACCATATATTTT. This translates into CAWSDRLSGNTIYF.

This chain connects TRBV14 to TRBJ2-7, with 8 bases identical to TRBD1. The CDR3 consists of 14 residues. Looked up from germline, CDR1 is SGHDN and CDR2 is FVKESK. V dropped 3 bases and J dropped 5; count of bases not matched to a gene: 6. The DNA of the CDR3 is TGTGCCAGCAGCCATCTATCAGGGGGCGACGAGCAGTACTTC. Its protein is CASSHLSGGDEQYF. Together with reference TRBV14 and TRBJ2-7, the CDR3 gives the full variable domain: EAGVTQFPSHSVIEKGQTVTLRCDPISGHDNLYWYRRVMGKEIKFLLHFVKESKQDESGMPNNRFLAERTGGTYSTLKVQPAELEDSGVYFCASSHLSGGDEQYFGPGTRLTVT.

The J gene is TRBJ1-1, the V gene TRBV7-9, with D unclear. Germline V lookup: CDR1 SEHNR, CDR2 FQNEAQ (reference sequence). V was trimmed by 6 bases and J by 5 bases, leaving 13 bases between them. The length of the CDR3 is 13 residues. CDR3 in amino acids: CASRTAVGTEAFF. CDR3 DNA: TGTGCCAGCAGGACCGCTGTCGGGACTGAAGCTTTCTTT.

The rearrangement uses TRBV4-3 and TRBJ1-3; no clear D gene. The CDR3 is made up of 14 amino acids. Trimming left V 0 bases short and J 10 bases short, with 13 bases between. The V gene's germline CDR1 is LGHNA and CDR2 YSLEER. The CDR3 sequence is CASSQDSGLDTIYF. The CDR3 nucleotides read TGCGCCAGCAGCCAAGATAGCGGCCTCGATACCATATATTTT.

The sample holds many counts of this clone. The rearrangement uses TRBV28 and TRBJ2-6; D gene ambiguous. CDR1 and CDR2 from the germline V gene are MDHEN and SYDVKM. The CDR3 covers 15 residues. Trimming removed 6 bases from V and 0 bases from J, with 9 bases in between. CDR3 sequence reads: CASSPSISGANVLTF. In nucleotides, the CDR3 is TGTGCCAGCAGCCCCAGTATCTCTGGGGCCAACGTCCTGACTTTC.

The chain is built from TRBV30 and TRBJ1-1, with D possibly matching TRBD1 (5 bases). The CDR3 extends over 14 amino acids. With 0 bases removed from V and 5 bases from J, the gap between germline ends came to 13 bases. Germline CDR1 reads GTSNPN; CDR2 reads SVGIG (reference sequence). The CDR3 DNA is TGTGCCTGGAGTGTTCTTAAGGGGCGGACTGAAGCTTTCTTT. This codes for CAWSVLKGRTEAFF.

V gene TRBV10-3 combines with J gene TRBJ2-7; no clear D. Trimming stripped 0 bases from V and 3 bases from J, with 12 bases between. Germline values: CDR1 ENHRY, CDR2 SYGVKD. This CDR3 region has 15 residues. The CDR3 DNA is TGTGCCATCAGTGAGTCGGTGGGTGGGCTCTACGAGCAGTACTTC. Translation gives CAISESVGGLYEQYF.

The rearrangement joins TRBV27 to TRBJ2-2; 12 nucleotides line up with TRBD1. CDR3 length: 17 residues. Germline trimming cut 6 bases from V and 7 bases from J; bases unmatched to any gene: 12. Germline V CDR1 and CDR2: MNHEY, SMNVEV (reference sequence). In nucleotides, the CDR3 is TGTGCCAGCAGACTTTACAGGGACAGGGGGCTCGGCGGGGAGCTGTTTTTT. This codes for CASRLYRDRGLGGELFF.

The chain links TRBV28 to TRBJ1-2; 8 positions agree with TRBD1. Germline V gene lookup returns CDR1 MDHEN and CDR2 SYDVKM. The V and J ends lost 5 bases and 8 bases, in that order; junction bases with no gene match: 10. This CDR3 has 14 amino acids. The CDR3 spells CASSPRTGSSGYTF. DNA for the CDR3: TGTGCCAGCAGTCCACGGACAGGGAGTTCCGGCTACACCTTC.

On this clone: In the same sample, other DNA sequences code for this CDR3. The chain uses TRBV6-5 and TRBJ2-7, with D possibly matching TRBD1 (5 bases). Trimming took 4 bases from V and 1 from J, leaving 8 bases between them. The CDR3 contains 13 residues. Germline CDR1 is MNHEY and CDR2 is SVGAGI. This CDR3 is CASSSPGSYEQYF. CDR3 bases: TGTGCCAGCAGTTCCCCAGGGTCCTACGAGCAGTACTTC.

V usage is TRBV12-3 or TRBV12-4 and J usage is TRBJ1-2; the D gene is possibly TRBD1 (5 bases). Trimming took off 5 bases at V and 8 bases at J, with 15 bases between the two ends. This CDR3 comprises 13 residues. CDR3 nucleotides: TGTGCCAGCAGTAGGGGATCCTTCCCCGGCTACACCTTC. This encodes CASSRGSFPGYTF.

The chain couples TRBV6-4 to TRBJ2-3; D possibly corresponds to TRBD1 (6 bases). V shed 6 bases and J shed 3 bases, with 13 bases lying between them. CDR3 length equals 14 residues. Germline values: CDR1 MRHNA, CDR2 SNTAGT. The DNA for the CDR3 is TGTGCCAGCAGGGAGGACAGATCAACAGATACGCAGTATTTT. Translation gives CASREDRSTDTQYF.

This clone appeared a single time. This chain joins TRBV6-4 and TRBJ2-6; no firm D call. From germline, CDR1 is MRHNA and CDR2 SNTAGT. This CDR3 is 16 amino acids long. V was clipped by 3 bases and J by 0 bases, with 9 bases between them. This CDR3 reads CASSEWWLSGANVLTF. CDR3 nucleotides: TGTGCCAGCAGTGAGTGGTGGCTCTCTGGGGCCAACGTCCTGACTTTC.

The genes are TRBV9 and TRBJ1-1; D is unresolved. This CDR3 has 13 residues. Germline CDR1 SGDLS, CDR2 YYNGEE. The V and J ends lost 4 bases and 5 bases respectively, with 12 bases between them. The CDR3: CASSSTGPTEAFF. The CDR3 nucleotides are TGTGCCAGCAGCTCCACTGGGCCGACTGAAGCTTTCTTT. Together with reference TRBV9 and TRBJ1-1, the CDR3 gives the full variable domain: DSGVTQTPKHLITATGQRVTLRCSPRSGDLSVYWYQQSLDQGLQFLIQYYNGEERAKGNILERFSAQQFPDLHSELNLSSLELGDSALYFCASSSTGPTEAFFGQGTRLTVV.

The rearrangement links TRBV9 to TRBJ2-3; possible D gene TRBD2, 6 bases. The CDR3 spans 15 residues. The ends were cut back, 3 bases at V and 2 bases at J, with 13 bases in the middle. The germline gives CDR1 SGDLS, CDR2 YYNGEE. CDR3 nucleotides: TGTGCCAGCAGCGAGGGGACTTCGTTCACAGATACGCAGTATTTT. It specifies CASSEGTSFTDTQYF.

The gene calls are TRBV3-1 (or the pseudogene TRBV3-2) and TRBJ1-4; 9 bases fit TRBD1. Germline loops: CDR1 LGHDT, CDR2 YNNKEL (reference sequence). The V and J ends lost 3 bases and 7 bases, in that order; junction bases with no gene match: 12. The CDR3 covers 17 residues. The CDR3 bases are TGTGCCAGCAGCCACCTACAACAGACAGGGGGAAGTGAAAAACTGTTTTTT. Translated: CASSHLQQTGGSEKLFF.

CDR3 bases: TGTGCCAGCAGTACGGACAGGGTTTACTACGAGCAGTACTTC. Translated: CASSTDRVYYEQYF. The chain combines TRBV2 with TRBJ2-7, with 8 nucleotides matching TRBD1. V dropped 5 bases and J dropped 3; count of bases not matched to a gene: 6. Germline-derived CDR1 and CDR2 are SNHLY and FYNNEI. CDR3 length equals 14 residues.

The chain combines TRBV5-5 with TRBJ1-1, with unresolved D. This CDR3 has 13 residues. CDR1 is SGHKS, CDR2 YYEKEE, per germline (reference sequence). Trimming removed 4 bases at V and 11 bases at J, with 18 bases between. CDR3 amino acids: CASSTYGGRGAFF. CDR3 bases: TGTGCCAGCAGCACATACGGTGGACGCGGGGCTTTCTTT.

The CDR3: CASRLQGITNTEAFF. The CDR3 bases are TGCGCCAGCCGACTTCAGGGGATAACGAACACTGAAGCTTTCTTT. V gene TRBV5-1 combines with J gene TRBJ1-1; D possibly corresponds to TRBD1 (6 bases). CDR1 and CDR2 from the germline V gene are SGHRS and YFSETQ. The CDR3 extends over 15 amino acids. The V end lost 7 bases, the J end lost 1 base, and 17 bases lay between the germline ends.

This chain connects TRBV10-3 to TRBJ1-1; tentative D call: TRBD1 (5 bases). The CDR3 length is 13 residues. From germline, CDR1 is ENHRY and CDR2 SYGVKD. V lost 8 bases and J 1 base, leaving 11 bases between the germline ends. CDR3 amino acids: CAIHGHTNTEAFF. CDR3 DNA: TGTGCCATCCACGGACATACGAACACTGAAGCTTTCTTT.